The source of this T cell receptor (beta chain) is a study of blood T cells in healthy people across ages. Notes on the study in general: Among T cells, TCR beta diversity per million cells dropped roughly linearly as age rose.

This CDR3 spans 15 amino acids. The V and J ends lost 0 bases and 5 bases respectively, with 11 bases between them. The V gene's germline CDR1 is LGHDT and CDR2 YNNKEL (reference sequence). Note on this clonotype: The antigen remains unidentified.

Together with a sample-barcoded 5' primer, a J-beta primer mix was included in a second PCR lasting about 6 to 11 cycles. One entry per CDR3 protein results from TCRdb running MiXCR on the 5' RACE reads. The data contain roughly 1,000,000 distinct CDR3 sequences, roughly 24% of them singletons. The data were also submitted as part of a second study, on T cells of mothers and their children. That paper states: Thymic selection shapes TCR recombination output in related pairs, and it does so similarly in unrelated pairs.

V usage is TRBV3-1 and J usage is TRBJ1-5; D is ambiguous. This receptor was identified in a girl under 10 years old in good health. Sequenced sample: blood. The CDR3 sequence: CASSQDSAPYQPQHF. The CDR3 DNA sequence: TGTGCCAGCAGCCAAGACTCGGCTCCCTATCAGCCCCAGCATTTT.